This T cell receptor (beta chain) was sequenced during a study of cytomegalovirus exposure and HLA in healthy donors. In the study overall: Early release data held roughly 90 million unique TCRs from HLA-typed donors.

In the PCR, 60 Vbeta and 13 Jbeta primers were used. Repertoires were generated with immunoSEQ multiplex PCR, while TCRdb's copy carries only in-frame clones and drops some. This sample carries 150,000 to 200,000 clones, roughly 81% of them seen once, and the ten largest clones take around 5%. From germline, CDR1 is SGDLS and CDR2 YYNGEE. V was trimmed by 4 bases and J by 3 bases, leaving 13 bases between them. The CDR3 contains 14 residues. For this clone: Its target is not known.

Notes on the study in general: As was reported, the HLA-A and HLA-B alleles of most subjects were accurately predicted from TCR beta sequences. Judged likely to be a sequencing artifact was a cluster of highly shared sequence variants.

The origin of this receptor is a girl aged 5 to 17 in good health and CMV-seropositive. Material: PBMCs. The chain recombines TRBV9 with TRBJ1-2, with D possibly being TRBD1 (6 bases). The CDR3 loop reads CASSISRTDYGYTF. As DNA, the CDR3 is TGTGCCAGCAGCATTTCCAGGACAGACTATGGCTACACCTTC.